The 4 T cell receptor beta chains listed next were all sequenced from one sample in a study of T cells in Graves' hyperthyroidism and ophthalmopathy. Researchers amplified the TCR beta CDR3 regions from RNA transcripts. The primer set for the first-round RT-PCR of the TCR CDR3 was HTBI. TCRdb itself ran the multiplex PCR reads through MiXCR, one entry per CDR3 protein. Among some 180,000 distinct CDR3 sequences listed, about a sixth were seen once. Source material: blood. The receptors derive from a woman between 45 and 60 years old with Graves' hyperthyroidism.

The chain recombines TRBV19 with TRBJ1-1, with 8 bases matching TRBD1. CDR1 is LNHDA and CDR2 is SQIVND in the germline V gene (reference sequence). This CDR3 is 15 amino acids long. V gave up 1 base and J gave up 1 base; unmatched junction bases: 2. CDR3 in amino acids: CASSIGTGKNTEAFF. The CDR3 DNA reads as TGTGCCAGTAGTATAGGGACAGGGAAGAACACTGAAGCTTTCTTT.

The chain recombines TRBV29-1 with TRBJ1-2; 7 nucleotides align to TRBD1. The CDR3 extends over 12 amino acids. Per the germline V gene, CDR1 is SQVTM and CDR2 is ANQGSEA. V was clipped by 6 bases and J by 7 bases; unmatched bases: 8. The CDR3 DNA reads as TGCAGCGTATCGGGACAGTCGGTTGGCTACACCTTC. It encodes CSVSGQSVGYTF.

This clonotype was observed at least ten times. This chain uses TRBV19 with TRBJ1-1; D unclear. CDR1 and CDR2 from the germline V gene are LNHDA and SQIVND (reference sequence). V was trimmed by 7 bases and J by 1 base, leaving 10 bases between them. There are 13 residues in the CDR3. The CDR3 region is CASTMETNTEAFF. The CDR3 nucleotides read TGTGCCAGTACCATGGAGACGAACACTGAAGCTTTCTTT.

J is TRBJ1-6 and V is TRBV4-1; perhaps TRBD1 as D (5 bases). Trimming took off 1 base at V and 3 bases at J, with 10 bases between the two ends. Germline V lookup: CDR1 MGHRA, CDR2 YSYEKL. The CDR3 consists of 16 residues. Written as DNA, the CDR3 is TGCGCCAGCAGCCAAGCGTCGCAGGGCTATAATTCACCCCTCCACTTT. It specifies CASSQASQGYNSPLHF.